This T cell receptor (beta chain) was identified in a study of blood T cell repertoires in COVID-19. The Seattle site enrolled patients during active infection and followed them longitudinally. Original analysis: Counts of nucleated cells, estimated from reference gene primer amplification, were obtained. The protocol was immunoSEQ multiplex PCR, while the TCRdb copy is restricted to in-frame clones and leaves out a portion. Clonal size and the V and J genes are those of that table, whereas D and trimming came from the DNA. The table records roughly 150,000 clones, 70% to 90% of them present only once. Between the trimmed V and J ends, which lost 2 bases and 3 bases, there was a span of 2 bases. CDR3 length: 11 amino acids. CDR1 and CDR2 (germline): DFQATT, SNEGSKA (reference sequence).

This sequence was found in a woman older than 75 with COVID-19, enrolled during active disease. This sequence joins TRBV20-1 and TRBJ1-3; D unresolved. Sequencing was performed on peripheral blood. In DNA form, the CDR3 reads TGCAGTGCTAGATATGGAAACACCATATATTTT. It is translated as CSARYGNTIYF.